What follows describes a single T cell receptor (beta chain). This clonotype was observed a few times. It has no known antigen specificity. The input lacks base qualities; no much larger clone sits a single base away. The donors were roughly 39 Caucasian individuals from Russia, aged 6 to 90 years, who were systemically healthy. Approximately 10 milliliters of peripheral blood were collected from each donor into EDTA-treated Vacutainer tubes. PBMCs were isolated by Ficoll-Paque density-gradient centrifugation, with at least 6 million obtained per sample. Trizol reagent was used to extract total RNA from PBMCs, with at least 5.5 micrograms per sample. The percentages of naive CD45RAhigh/CD27high T cells were determined by flow cytometry on a PBMC aliquot from every donor. The sample comes from a study of blood T cells in healthy people across ages (dated by TCRdb to the mid-2010s). Regarding the complete study: Template switching captured roughly one uniquely barcoded TCR beta cDNA molecule per two T cells in model experiments. Using deep sequencing normalized with unique cDNA molecular identifiers, the study measured how TCR beta repertoire diversity changes with age. The donors were divided into four age groups: young (average approximately 17 years), middle-aged (roughly 42), aged (62) and long-lived (about 80). To avoid experimental bias, donors of different ages were randomly spread across the sequencing lanes. The study analyzed two additional independent replicas of 1 million unique cDNA reads from the same blood draw for two donors, one aged 18 to 29 and one aged 80 or older.

Overall study results and their limits: Observed TCR beta diversity correlated strongly with the percentage of naive T cells measured by flow cytometry. The long-lived group showed more naive CD4+ T cells, fewer expanded clones and increased TCR diversity than the aged group, suggesting age selection. Bulk unsorted PBMC profiling prevented conclusive comparison of naive and antigen-experienced compartments. Observed TCR beta diversity per million T cells fell roughly linearly with age, and a significant reduction was already apparent by age around 39. Estimates of total diversity from one million sequenced T cells were regarded as lower bounds and underestimates. Donor CMV infection status was unknown, potentially confounding age-related changes in expanded clonotypes.

Libraries were constructed by 5' RACE. TCRdb lists the instrument as Illumina HiSeq 2500. A second PCR of about 6 to 11 cycles was performed with a sample-barcoded 5' primer and a J-beta primer mix. A template-switch 5' adaptor carrying 12 random nucleotides introduced a unique molecular identifier onto each TCR beta cDNA molecule. Each sample yielded at least 3 million CDR3-containing paired-end reads. All of the RNA was converted into first-strand cDNA using the Mint cDNA synthesis kit, with a TRBC-specific oligonucleotide serving as the primer. After uracil-DNA glycosylase treatment, a first 18-cycle PCR used universal primers M1SS and BC2_uni_R on all cDNA. Concerning the study's data processing: Normalization of each sample was performed by random selection of 1 million high-quality reads, each carrying a distinct molecular identifier. Instead of being binned into consensus sequences, reads with shared molecular identifiers were discarded. MiTCR, set to a Q25 quality threshold and the strictest error-elimination algorithm, was used for CDR3 identification, clonotype clustering and error correction. A nonparametric unseen species model using Euler transformation provided a lower-bound estimate of total TCR beta diversity. TCRdb took the public reads, trimmed them with fastp at Q25, ran MiXCR for clone calling and kept in-frame beta chains. A single entry per CDR3 protein holds the most common genes and DNA from its merged rows. In this record, the V and J calls reflect TCRdb's handling and not the investigators' own analysis. Present in this sample are approximately 680,000 distinct CDR3 sequences, 32% of which were seen just once. The ten biggest clones cover 15% of the sample.

This clonotype originated in a woman of 80 years or more in good health. Donor details come from another sample of the same person, matched by shared clones. Sequencing used blood.

The DNA is as follows: TGTGGTTCCTCTGACGAGAGGGGTGGCTACACCTTC. This codes for CGSSDERGGYTF. The chain is encoded by TRBV28 joined to TRBJ1-2; 5 matching bases give a weak D call of TRBD1. The CDR3 has 12 amino acids, counting the end cysteine and phenylalanine. Just the 36-base CDR3 DNA is kept, in frame starting at base 1. CDR1 and CDR2 (MDHEN, SYDVKM) derive from the germline V gene.